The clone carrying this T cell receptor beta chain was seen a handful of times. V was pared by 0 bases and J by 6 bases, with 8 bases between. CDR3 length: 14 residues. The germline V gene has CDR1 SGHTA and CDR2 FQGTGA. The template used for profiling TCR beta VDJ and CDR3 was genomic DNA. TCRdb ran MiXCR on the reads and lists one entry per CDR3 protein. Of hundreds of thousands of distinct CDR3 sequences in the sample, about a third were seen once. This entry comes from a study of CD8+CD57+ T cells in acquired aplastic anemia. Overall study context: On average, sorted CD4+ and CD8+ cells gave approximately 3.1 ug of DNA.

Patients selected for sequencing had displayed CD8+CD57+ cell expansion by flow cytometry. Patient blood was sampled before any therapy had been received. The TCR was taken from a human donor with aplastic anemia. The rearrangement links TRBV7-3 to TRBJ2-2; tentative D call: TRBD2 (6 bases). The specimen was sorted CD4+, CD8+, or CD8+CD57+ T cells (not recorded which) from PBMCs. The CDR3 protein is CASSLTWGAGELFF. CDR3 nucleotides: TGTGCCAGCAGCTTAACGTGGGGGGCCGGGGAGCTGTTTTTT.